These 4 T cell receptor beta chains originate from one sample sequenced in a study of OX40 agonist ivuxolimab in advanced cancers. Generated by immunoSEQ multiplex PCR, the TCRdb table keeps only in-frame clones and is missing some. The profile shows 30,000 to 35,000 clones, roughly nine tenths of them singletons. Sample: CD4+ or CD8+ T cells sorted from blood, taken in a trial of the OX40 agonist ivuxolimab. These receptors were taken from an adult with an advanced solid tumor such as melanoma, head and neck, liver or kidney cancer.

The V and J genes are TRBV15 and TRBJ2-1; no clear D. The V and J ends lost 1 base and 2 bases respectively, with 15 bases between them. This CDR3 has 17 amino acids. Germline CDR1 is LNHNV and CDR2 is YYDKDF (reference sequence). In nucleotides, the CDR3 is TGTGCCACCAGCAGAGTGTGTGGCAGGCCCACCTACAATGAGCAGTTCTTC. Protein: CATSRVCGRPTYNEQFF. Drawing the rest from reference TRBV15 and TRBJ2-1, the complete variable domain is DAMVIQNPRYQVTQFGKPVTLSCSQTLNHNVMYWYQQKSSQAPKLLFHYYDKDFNNEADTPDNFQSRRPNTSFCFLDIRSPGLGDTAMYLCATSRVCGRPTYNEQFFGPGTRLTVL.

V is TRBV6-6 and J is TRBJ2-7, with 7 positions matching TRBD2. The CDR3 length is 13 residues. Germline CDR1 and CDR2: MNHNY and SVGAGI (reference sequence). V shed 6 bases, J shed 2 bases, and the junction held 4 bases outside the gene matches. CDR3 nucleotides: TGTGCCAGCAGACACGGACTAGCCTACGAGCAGTACTTC. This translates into CASRHGLAYEQYF.

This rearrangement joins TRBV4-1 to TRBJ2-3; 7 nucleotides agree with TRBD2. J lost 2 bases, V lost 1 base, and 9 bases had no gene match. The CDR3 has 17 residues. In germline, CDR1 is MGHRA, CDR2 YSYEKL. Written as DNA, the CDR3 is TGCGCCAGCAGCCAAGTTGTTCAGCGGGGAGCCACAGATACGCAGTATTTT. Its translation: CASSQVVQRGATDTQYF.

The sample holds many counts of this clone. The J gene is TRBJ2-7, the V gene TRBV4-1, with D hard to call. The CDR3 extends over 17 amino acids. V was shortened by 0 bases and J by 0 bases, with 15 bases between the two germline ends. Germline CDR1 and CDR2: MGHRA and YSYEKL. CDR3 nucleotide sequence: TGCGCCAGCAGCCAAGAGGTGGGCGCCTTGAGCTCCTACGAGCAGTACTTC. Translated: CASSQEVGALSSYEQYF.